This TCR beta chain was obtained from a study of T cells in Graves' hyperthyroidism and ophthalmopathy. RNA transcripts provided the source from which TCR beta CDR3 regions were amplified. First-round RT-PCR with HTBI primers amplified the TCR CDR3 region. MiXCR, applied by TCRdb to the multiplex PCR reads, yields one record per CDR3 protein. The table shows more than 300,000 distinct CDR3 sequences, with around 14% occurring only once. For Graves' hyperthyroidism to be stable, ophthalmopathy could not progress within 18 months. Patients aged 18 to 65 had newly diagnosed hyperthyroidism that had lasted under 2 months. In regard to this clonotype: A read error may produce the germline difference seen at one junction end.

The TCR sequence derives from a woman aged 25 to 39 with Graves' hyperthyroidism. Sequenced material: blood.

CDR3 in amino acids: CASTLNGVSPEAFF. CDR3 nucleotide sequence: TGTGCCAGCACCTTAAACGGGGTAAGCCCTGAAGCTTTCTTT. The rearrangement joins TRBV7-9 to TRBJ1-1, with D unresolved. The CDR3 extends over 14 amino acids. Germline CDR1 reads SEHNR; CDR2 reads FQNEAQ (reference sequence).